The 3 T cell receptor beta chains reported below all come from one sample, sequenced in a study of cytotoxic CD8 clonotypes in ibrutinib-treated CLL. Data came from immunoSEQ multiplex PCR; TCRdb stores just in-frame clones and leaves some out. The data contain approximately 160,000 clones, nearly 90% of them seen just once; the ten biggest clones take up more than 2.5%. This specimen was PBMCs, taken at disease progression, from a patient treated with ibrutinib. The receptors stem from a human donor with chronic lymphocytic leukemia.

The table lists this clone with many counts. This chain uses TRBV19 with TRBJ1-4; the D is unclear. The germline V gene encodes CDR1 LNHDA and CDR2 SQIVND (reference sequence). The CDR3 is 14 amino acids. The germline V and J ends were trimmed by 7 bases and 0 bases, with 9 bases remaining between them. CDR3: CASKDRATNEKLFF. The DNA of the CDR3 is TGTGCCAGTAAAGACCGAGCAACTAATGAAAAACTGTTTTTT.

This chain connects TRBV6-1 to TRBJ2-7; no clear D. The V and J ends lost 1 base and 3 bases respectively, with 4 bases between them. The germline CDR1 and CDR2 sequences are MNHNS and SASEGT. The length of the CDR3 is 12 residues. The CDR3 region is CASSEVGYEQYF. DNA for the CDR3: TGTGCCAGCAGTGAAGTGGGCTACGAGCAGTACTTC.

Only a few counts were recorded for this clone. J is TRBJ2-7 and V is TRBV4-1; 14 nucleotides align to TRBD2. CDR1 is MGHRA, CDR2 YSYEKL, per germline. The CDR3 runs 19 residues. V was clipped by 3 bases and J by 5 bases; unmatched bases: 15. The CDR3 nucleotides are TGCGCCAGCAGCCAGGCCGCCATGGGACTAGCGGGAGTAGGTGACGAGCAGTACTTC. Amino acid sequence: CASSQAAMGLAGVGDEQYF.